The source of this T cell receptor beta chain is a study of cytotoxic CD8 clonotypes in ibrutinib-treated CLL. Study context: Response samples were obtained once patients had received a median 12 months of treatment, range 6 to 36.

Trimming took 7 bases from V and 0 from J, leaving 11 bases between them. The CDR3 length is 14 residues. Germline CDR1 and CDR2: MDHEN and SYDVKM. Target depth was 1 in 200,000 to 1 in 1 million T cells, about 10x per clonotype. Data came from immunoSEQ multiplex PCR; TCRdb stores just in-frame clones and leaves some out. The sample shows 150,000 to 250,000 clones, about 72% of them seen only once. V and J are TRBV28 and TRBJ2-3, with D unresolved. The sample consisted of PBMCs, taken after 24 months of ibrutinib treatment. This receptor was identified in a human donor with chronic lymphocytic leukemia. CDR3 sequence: CASTLRLSTDTQYF. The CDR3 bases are TGTGCCAGCACCCTGCGACTGAGCACAGATACGCAGTATTTT.